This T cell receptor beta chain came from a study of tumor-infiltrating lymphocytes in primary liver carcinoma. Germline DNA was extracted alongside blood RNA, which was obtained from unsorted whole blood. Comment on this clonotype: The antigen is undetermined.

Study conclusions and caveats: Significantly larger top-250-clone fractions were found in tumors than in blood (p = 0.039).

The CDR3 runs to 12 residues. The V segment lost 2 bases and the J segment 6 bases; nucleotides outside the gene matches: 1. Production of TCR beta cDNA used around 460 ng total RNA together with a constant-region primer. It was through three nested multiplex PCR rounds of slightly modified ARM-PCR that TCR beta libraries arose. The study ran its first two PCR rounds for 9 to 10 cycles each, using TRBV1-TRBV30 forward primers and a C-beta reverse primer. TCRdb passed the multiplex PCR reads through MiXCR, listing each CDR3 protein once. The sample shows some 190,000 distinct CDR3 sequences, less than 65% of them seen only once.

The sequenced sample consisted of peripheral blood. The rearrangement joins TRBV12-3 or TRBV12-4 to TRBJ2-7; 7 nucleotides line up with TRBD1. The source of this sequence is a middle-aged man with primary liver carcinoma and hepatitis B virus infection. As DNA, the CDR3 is TGTGCCAGCAGTTTAAGGGGGCGCGAGCAGTACTTC. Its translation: CASSLRGREQYF.